Shown below are 6 T cell receptor beta chains from a single sample sequenced in a study of control samples from healthy donors and cancer patients. Generated by immunoSEQ multiplex PCR, the TCRdb table keeps only in-frame clones and is missing some. There are some 150,000 clones in the sample; over 90% occur only once, and 2% to 2.5% lies in the top ten. Sample: blood. Receptor source: a man aged 50 to 59 in good health.

The chain is built from TRBV6-4 and TRBJ1-2; D not resolved. V lost 3 bases and J 2 bases, leaving 10 bases between the germline ends. Germline assignment: CDR1 MRHNA and CDR2 SNTAGT. CDR3 length: 14 residues. The CDR3 here is CASSEHRDNYGYTF. The CDR3 coding sequence is TGTGCCAGCAGTGAGCATCGAGACAACTATGGCTACACCTTC.

This sequence joins TRBV27 and TRBJ2-1; D not certain. Trimming cost V 8 bases and J 0 bases, with 17 bases left between them. CDR1 and CDR2 (germline): MNHEY, SMNVEV (reference sequence). This CDR3 has 16 amino acids. CDR3 region: CASHMAGLSSYNEQFF. As DNA, the CDR3 is TGTGCCAGCCACATGGCCGGGTTGAGCTCCTACAATGAGCAGTTCTTC.

CDR3 DNA: TGCAGCGGGACAGGGGGCTTCAATGAGCAGTTCTTC. Amino acids: CSGTGGFNEQFF. V usage is TRBV29-1 and J usage is TRBJ2-1; 11 bases fit TRBD1. The CDR3 sequence is 12 residues long. J gave up 6 bases and V 7 bases, and 2 bases lay outside the gene matches. CDR1 SQVTM and CDR2 ANQGSEA come from the germline V gene.

The gene calls are TRBV3-1 (or the pseudogene TRBV3-2) and TRBJ2-1; TRBD1 matches at 11 bases. Germline CDR1 is LGHDT and CDR2 is YNNKEL (reference sequence). The V and J ends lost 5 bases and 7 bases, in that order; junction bases with no gene match: 10. The CDR3 runs to 16 residues. CDR3 amino acids: CASSSFGTGGGNEQFF. CDR3 bases: TGTGCCAGCAGCTCATTCGGGACAGGGGGGGGGAATGAGCAGTTCTTC.

The J gene is TRBJ1-5, the V gene TRBV7-9, with TRBD1 identical over 7 bases. In germline, CDR1 is SEHNR, CDR2 FQNEAQ (reference sequence). The CDR3 is 13 amino acids. V gave up 5 bases and J gave up 2 bases; unmatched junction bases: 0. The CDR3 DNA is TGTGCCAGCAGCGACAGGGGCAATCAGCCCCAGCATTTT. This gives the protein CASSDRGNQPQHF.

The rearrangement links TRBV25-1 to TRBJ2-1; 7 bases align to TRBD2. V trimming: 3 bases; J trimming: 1 base; junction bases outside the gene matches: 3. Germline-derived CDR1 and CDR2 are MGHDK and SYGVNS. This CDR3 region has 15 residues. CDR3 sequence (DNA): TGTGCCAGCAGTGAGAGCGGGAAATCCTACAATGAGCAGTTCTTC. Encoded protein: CASSESGKSYNEQFF.